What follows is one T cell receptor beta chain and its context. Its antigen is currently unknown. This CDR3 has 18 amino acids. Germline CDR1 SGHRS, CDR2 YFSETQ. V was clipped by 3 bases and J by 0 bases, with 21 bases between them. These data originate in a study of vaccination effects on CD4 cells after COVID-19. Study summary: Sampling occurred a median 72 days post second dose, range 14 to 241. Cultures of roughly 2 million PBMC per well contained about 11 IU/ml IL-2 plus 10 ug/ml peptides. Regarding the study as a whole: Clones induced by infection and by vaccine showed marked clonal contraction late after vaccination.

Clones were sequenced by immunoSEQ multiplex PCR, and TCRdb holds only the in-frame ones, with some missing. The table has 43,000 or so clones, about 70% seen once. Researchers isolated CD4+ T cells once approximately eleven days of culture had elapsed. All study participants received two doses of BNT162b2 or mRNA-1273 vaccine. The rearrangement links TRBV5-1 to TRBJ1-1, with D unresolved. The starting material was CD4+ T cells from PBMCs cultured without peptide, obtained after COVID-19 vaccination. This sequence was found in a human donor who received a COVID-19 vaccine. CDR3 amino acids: CASSSQLPTKWMNTEAFF. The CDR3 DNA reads TGCGCCAGCAGCTCGCAACTGCCCACCAAGTGGATGAACACTGAAGCTTTCTTT.